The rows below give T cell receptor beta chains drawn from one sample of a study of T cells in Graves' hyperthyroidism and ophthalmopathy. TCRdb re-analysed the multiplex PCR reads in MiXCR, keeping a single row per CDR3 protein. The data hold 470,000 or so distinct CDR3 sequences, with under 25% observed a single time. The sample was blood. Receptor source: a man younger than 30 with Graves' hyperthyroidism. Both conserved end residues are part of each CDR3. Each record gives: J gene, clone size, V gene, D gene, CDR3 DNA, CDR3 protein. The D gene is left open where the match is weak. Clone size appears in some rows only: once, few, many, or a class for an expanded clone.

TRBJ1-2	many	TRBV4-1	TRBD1	TGCGCCAGCAGCCATGCAGGGGGCGCCTATGGCTACACCTTC	CASSHAGGAYGYTF
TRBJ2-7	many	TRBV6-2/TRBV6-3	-	TGTGCCAGCAGCTACGTGGGGGGCGCCGAGCAGTACTTC	CASSYVGGAEQYF
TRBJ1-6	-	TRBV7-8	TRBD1	TGTGCCAGCAGTTACGACAGGGGGCTTAATTCACCCCTCCACTTT	CASSYDRGLNSPLHF
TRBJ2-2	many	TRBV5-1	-	TGCGCCAGCAGCGCAAGCAGGGATACCGGGGAGCTGTTTTTT	CASSASRDTGELFF
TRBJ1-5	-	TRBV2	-	TGTGCCAGCAGTGAACACCCTTATAGCAATCAGCCCCAGCATTTT	CASSEHPYSNQPQHF
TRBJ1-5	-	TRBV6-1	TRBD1	TGTGCCAGCAGTCCGTGGGGGGACAGGGCTAGCAATCAGCCCCAGCATTTT	CASSPWGDRASNQPQHF
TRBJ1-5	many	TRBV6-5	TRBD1	TGTGCCAGCAGTTCCGGGACAGGGGTGGCGGGCAATCAGCCCCAGCATTTT	CASSSGTGVAGNQPQHF
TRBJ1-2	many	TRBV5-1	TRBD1	TGCGCCAGCAGCACCACCCTGGGACAGCTGGGTGGCTACACCTTC	CASSTTLGQLGGYTF
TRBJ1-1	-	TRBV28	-	TGTGCCAGCAGGCCGTACAGGGTGAACACTGAAGCTTTCTTT	CASRPYRVNTEAFF
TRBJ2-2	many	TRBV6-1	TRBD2	TGTGCCAGCGGGGGACTAGCTGGGATCGGGGAGCTGTTTTTT	CASGGLAGIGELFF
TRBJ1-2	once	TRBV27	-	TGTGCCAGCAGAGGAGAGGGGCGGAATGGCTACACCTTC	CASRGEGRNGYTF
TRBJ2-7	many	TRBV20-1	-	TGCAGTGCTAGGTCGGGGGCAGGGGAGCAGTACTTC	CSARSGAGEQYF